This entry features one T cell receptor beta chain sequence. This sample was taken from a study of T-cell memory formation after mild COVID-19. TCRdb re-called the 5' RACE reads with MiXCR, one entry per CDR3 protein. Of about 440,000 distinct CDR3 sequences listed, about 19% were seen once; the top ten hold roughly 8%. The sequencing sample was made of PBMCs or a T cell subset sorted from them (not recorded which). The receptor comes from an adult woman who had mild COVID-19 (a few samples of this study predate the infection). Cell type and time point are not known.

CDR3 loop: CSVENGGKGGYTF. For the CDR3, the DNA is TGCAGCGTTGAAAATGGGGGAAAAGGCGGCTACACCTTC. The chain joins TRBV29-1 to TRBJ1-2; D possibly corresponds to TRBD1 (5 bases). V was clipped by 2 bases and J by 8 bases, with 15 bases between them. Germline V gives CDR1 SQVTM, CDR2 ANQGSEA. The CDR3 covers 13 residues.